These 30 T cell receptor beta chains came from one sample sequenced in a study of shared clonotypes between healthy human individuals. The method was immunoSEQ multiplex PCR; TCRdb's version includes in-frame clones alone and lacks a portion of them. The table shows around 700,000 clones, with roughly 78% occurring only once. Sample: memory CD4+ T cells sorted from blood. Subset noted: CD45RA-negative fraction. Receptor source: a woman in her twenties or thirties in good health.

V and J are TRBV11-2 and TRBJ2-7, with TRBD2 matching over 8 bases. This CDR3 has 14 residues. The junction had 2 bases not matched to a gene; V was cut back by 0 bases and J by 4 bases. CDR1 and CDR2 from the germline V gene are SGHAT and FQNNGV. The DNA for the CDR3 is TGTGCCAGCAGCTTAGACGGGGGGGAGTACGAGCAGTACTTC. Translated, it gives CASSLDGGEYEQYF.

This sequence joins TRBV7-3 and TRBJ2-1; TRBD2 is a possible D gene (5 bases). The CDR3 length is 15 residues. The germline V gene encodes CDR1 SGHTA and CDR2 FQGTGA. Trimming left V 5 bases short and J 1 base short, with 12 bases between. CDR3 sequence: CASSESGYSYNEQFF. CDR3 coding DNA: TGTGCCAGCAGCGAAAGCGGATATTCCTACAATGAGCAGTTCTTC.

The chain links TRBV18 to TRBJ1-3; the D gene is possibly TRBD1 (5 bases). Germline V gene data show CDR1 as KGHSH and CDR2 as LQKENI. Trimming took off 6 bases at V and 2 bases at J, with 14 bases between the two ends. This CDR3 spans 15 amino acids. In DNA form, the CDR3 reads TGTGCCAGCTCGCGAGAAGGACACACTGGAAACACCATATATTTT. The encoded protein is CASSREGHTGNTIYF.

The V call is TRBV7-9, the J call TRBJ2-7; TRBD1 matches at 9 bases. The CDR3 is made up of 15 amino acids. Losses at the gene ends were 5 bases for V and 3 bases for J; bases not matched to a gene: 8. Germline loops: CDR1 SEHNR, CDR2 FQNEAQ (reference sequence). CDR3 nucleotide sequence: TGTGCCAGCAGCCATACCGGGACAGGGAACTACGAGCAGTACTTC. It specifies CASSHTGTGNYEQYF.

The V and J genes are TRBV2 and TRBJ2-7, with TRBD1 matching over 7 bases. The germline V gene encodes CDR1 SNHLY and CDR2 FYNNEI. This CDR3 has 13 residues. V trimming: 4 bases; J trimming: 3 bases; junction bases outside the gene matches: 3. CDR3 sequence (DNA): TGTGCCAGCAGTGTGACAGGGATCTACGAGCAGTACTTC. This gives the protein CASSVTGIYEQYF.

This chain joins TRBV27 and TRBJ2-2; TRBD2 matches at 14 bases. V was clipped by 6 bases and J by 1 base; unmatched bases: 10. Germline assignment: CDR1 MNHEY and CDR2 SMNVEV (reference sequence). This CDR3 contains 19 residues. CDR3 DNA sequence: TGTGCCAGCAGACCCCGGACTAGCGGGGGGATGATGAACACCGGGGAGCTGTTTTTT. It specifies CASRPRTSGGMMNTGELFF.

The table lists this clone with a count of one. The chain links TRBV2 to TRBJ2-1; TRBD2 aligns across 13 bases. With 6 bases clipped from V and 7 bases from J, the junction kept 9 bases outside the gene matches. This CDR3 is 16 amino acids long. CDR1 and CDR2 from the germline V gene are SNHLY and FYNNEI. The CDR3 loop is CASSDGLAGVNNEQFF. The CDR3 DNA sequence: TGTGCCAGCAGCGACGGACTAGCGGGAGTAAATAATGAGCAGTTCTTC.

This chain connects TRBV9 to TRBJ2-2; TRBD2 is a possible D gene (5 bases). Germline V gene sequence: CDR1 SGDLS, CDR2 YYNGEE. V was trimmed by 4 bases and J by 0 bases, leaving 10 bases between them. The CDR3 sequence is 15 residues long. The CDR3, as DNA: TGTGCCAGCAGCCCCACTAGTCCGAACACCGGGGAGCTGTTTTTT. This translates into CASSPTSPNTGELFF.

This CDR3 is CASSKRSWGEQYF. The DNA for the CDR3 is TGTGCCAGCAGTAAACGATCTTGGGGGGAGCAGTACTTC. The chain joins TRBV6-5 to TRBJ2-7; D could derive from TRBD1 or TRBD2 (5 bases each). Germline CDR1 is MNHEY and CDR2 is SVGAGI. Trimming stripped 5 bases from V and 7 bases from J, with 15 bases between. The CDR3 extends over 13 amino acids.

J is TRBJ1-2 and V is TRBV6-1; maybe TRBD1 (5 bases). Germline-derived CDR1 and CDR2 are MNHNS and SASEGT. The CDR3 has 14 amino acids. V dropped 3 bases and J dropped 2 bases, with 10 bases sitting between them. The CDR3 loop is CASSDFTGNYGYTF. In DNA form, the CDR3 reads TGTGCCAGCAGTGATTTTACAGGCAACTATGGCTACACCTTC.

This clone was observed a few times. For the CDR3, the DNA is TGTGCCAGCAGTTTTGATAGTCGCACCTACGAGCAGTACTTC. Protein product: CASSFDSRTYEQYF. The J gene is TRBJ2-7, the V gene TRBV28; D unclear. V shed 3 bases and J shed 2 bases, with 11 bases lying between them. The CDR3 is made up of 14 amino acids. Germline values: CDR1 MDHEN, CDR2 SYDVKM. Using reference TRBV28 and TRBJ2-7 for the parts outside the CDR3, the full variable domain is DVKVTQSSRYLVKRTGEKVFLECVQDMDHENMFWYRQDPGLGLRLIYFSYDVKMKEKGDIPEGYSVSREKKERFSLILESASTNQTSMYLCASSFDSRTYEQYFGPGTRLTVT.

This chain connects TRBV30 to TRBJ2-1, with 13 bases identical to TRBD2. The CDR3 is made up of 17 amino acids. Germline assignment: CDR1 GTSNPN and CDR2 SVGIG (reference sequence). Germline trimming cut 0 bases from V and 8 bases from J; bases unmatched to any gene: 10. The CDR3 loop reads CAWSVGLAGVSADEQFF. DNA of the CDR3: TGTGCCTGGAGTGTAGGACTAGCGGGAGTGTCAGCGGATGAGCAGTTCTTC.

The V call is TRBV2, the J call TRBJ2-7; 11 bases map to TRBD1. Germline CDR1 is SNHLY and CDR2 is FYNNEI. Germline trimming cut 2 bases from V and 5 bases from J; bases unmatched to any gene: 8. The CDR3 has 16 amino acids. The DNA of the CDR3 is TGTGCCAGCAGTGAACAGGGACAGGGGGTTTTGAACGAGCAGTACTTC. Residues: CASSEQGQGVLNEQYF.

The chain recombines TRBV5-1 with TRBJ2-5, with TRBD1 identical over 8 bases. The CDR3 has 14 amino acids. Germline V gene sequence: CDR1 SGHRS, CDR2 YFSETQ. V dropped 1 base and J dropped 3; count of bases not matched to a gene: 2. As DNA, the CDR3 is TGCGCCAGCAGCTTGTCGACAGGGGAAGAGACCCAGTACTTC. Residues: CASSLSTGEETQYF.

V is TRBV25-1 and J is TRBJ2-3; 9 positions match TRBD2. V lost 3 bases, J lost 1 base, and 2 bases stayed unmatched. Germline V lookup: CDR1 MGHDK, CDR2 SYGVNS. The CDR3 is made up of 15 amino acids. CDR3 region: CASSEREGGTDTQYF. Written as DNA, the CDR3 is TGTGCCAGCAGTGAGCGGGAGGGAGGCACAGATACGCAGTATTTT.

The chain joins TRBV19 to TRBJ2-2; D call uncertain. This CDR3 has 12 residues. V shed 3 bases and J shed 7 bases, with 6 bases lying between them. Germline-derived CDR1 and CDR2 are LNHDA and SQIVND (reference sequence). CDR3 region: CASSMDGGELFF. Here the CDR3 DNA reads TGTGCCAGTAGTATGGACGGCGGGGAGCTGTTTTTT.

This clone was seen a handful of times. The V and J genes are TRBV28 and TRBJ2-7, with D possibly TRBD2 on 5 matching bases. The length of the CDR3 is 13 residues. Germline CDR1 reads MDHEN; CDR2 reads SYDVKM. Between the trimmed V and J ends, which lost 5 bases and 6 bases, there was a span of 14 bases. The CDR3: CASSPSRSGEQYF. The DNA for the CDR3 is TGTGCCAGCAGTCCGTCTAGGAGCGGCGAGCAGTACTTC.

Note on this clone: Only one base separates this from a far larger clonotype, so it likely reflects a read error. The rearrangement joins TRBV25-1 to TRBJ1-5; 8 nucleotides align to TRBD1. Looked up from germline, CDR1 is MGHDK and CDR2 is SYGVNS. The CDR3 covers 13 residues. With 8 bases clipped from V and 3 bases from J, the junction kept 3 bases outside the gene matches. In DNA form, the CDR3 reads TGTGCCAGCGCGGGACAGGACAATCAGCCCCAGCATTTT. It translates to CASAGQDNQPQHF.

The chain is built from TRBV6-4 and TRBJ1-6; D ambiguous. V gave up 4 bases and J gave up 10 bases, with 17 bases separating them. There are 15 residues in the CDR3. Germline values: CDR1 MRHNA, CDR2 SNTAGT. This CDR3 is CASSGEISMGSPLHF. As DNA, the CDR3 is TGTGCCAGCAGTGGTGAGATATCGATGGGGTCACCCCTCCACTTT.

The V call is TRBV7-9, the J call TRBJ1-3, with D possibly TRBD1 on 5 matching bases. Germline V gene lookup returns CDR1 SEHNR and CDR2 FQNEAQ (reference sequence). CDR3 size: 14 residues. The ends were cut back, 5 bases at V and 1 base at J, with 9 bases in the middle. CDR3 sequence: CASSPQGSGNTIYF. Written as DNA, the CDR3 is TGTGCCAGCAGCCCCCAGGGTTCTGGAAACACCATATATTTT.

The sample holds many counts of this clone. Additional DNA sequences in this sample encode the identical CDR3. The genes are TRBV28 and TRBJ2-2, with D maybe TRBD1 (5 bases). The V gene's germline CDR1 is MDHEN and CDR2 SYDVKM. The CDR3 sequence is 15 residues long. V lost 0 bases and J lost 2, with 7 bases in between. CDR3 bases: TGTGCCAGCAGTTTATGGGGGCAAAACACCGGGGAGCTGTTTTTT. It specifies CASSLWGQNTGELFF.

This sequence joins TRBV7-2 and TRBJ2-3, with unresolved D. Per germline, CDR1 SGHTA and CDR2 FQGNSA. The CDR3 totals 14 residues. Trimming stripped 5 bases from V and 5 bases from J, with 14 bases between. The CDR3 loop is CASSPDGRRDTQYF. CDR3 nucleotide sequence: TGTGCCAGCAGCCCAGATGGGCGTCGAGATACGCAGTATTTT.

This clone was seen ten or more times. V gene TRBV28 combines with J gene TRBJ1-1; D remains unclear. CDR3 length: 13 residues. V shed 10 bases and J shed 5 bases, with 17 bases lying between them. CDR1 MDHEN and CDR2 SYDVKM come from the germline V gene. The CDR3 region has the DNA TGTGCCACTTTGGGCCCTCAAGGGACTGAAGCTTTCTTT. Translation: CATLGPQGTEAFF.

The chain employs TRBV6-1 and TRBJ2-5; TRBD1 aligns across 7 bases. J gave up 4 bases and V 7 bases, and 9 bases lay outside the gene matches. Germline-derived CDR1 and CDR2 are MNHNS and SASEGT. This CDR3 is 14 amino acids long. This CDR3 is CASTGGGPGETQYF. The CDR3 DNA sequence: TGTGCCAGCACAGGGGGTGGCCCGGGAGAGACCCAGTACTTC.

The CDR3 DNA reads as TGTGCCAGCAGCAGGGCCGGGAGCCTCGGCTACGAGCAGTACTTC. It encodes CASSRAGSLGYEQYF. The V gene is TRBV5-4, the J gene TRBJ2-7, with TRBD2 as a possible D gene (6 bases). The CDR3 runs to 15 residues. CDR1 and CDR2 from the germline V gene are SGHNT and YYREEE (reference sequence). With 4 bases removed from V and 3 bases from J, the gap between germline ends came to 17 bases.

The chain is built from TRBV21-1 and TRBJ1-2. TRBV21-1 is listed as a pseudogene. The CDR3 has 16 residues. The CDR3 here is CASSHIMGGPGNGYTF. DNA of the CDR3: TGTGCCAGCAGCCATATTATGGGGGGGCCGGGAAATGGCTACACCTTC.

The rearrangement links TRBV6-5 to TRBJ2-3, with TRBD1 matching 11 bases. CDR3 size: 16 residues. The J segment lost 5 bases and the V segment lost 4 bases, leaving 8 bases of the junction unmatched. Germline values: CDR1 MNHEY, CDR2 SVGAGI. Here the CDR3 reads CASSSPDRGRLDTQYF. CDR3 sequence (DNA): TGTGCCAGCAGTTCCCCGGACAGGGGGCGCCTAGATACGCAGTATTTT.

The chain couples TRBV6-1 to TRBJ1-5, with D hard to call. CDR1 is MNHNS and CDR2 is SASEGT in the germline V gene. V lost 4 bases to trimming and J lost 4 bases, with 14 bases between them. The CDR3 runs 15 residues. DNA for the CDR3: TGTGCCAGCAGTGTCCAGGAATCGAGAAATCAGCCCCAGCATTTT. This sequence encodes CASSVQESRNQPQHF.

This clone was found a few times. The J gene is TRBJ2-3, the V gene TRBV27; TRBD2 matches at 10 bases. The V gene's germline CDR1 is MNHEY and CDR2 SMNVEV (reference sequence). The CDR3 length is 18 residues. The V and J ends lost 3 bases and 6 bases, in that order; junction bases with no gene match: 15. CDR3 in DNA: TGTGCCAGCAGTTTCGCCTTTGCTAGCGGGAGAAGGTCCGATACGCAGTATTTT. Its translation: CASSFAFASGRRSDTQYF.

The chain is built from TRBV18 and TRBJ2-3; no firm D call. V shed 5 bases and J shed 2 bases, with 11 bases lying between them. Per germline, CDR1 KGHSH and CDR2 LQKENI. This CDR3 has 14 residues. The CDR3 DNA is TGTGCCAGCTCAAAGGGCACCTCCACAGATACGCAGTATTTT. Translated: CASSKGTSTDTQYF.